This is a list of T cell receptor beta chains from one sample in a study of breast tumors, draining lymph nodes, adjacent tissues. TCRdb re-called the multiplex PCR reads through MiXCR, storing one row per CDR3 protein. Among more than 20,000 distinct CDR3 sequences listed, 50% were seen once. Source material: breast tumor tissue. The source is a female donor with breast cancer. Some clones in this sample may be carry-over from other donors' samples. Both conserved end residues are trimmed from each CDR3. The size of a clone is reported for some rows only, either as once, few or many, or as a class for expanded clones.

abundance	v_gene	CDR3aa
.	TRBV20-1	SARDAGVTDTQY
once	TRBV14	ASSRQGVEQF
medium-sized	TRBV7-2	ASSFLADFTDTQY
.	TRBV5-4	AGSLGPSYNEQF
few	TRBV14	ASSQDSKGWYGYT
.	TRBV12-3/TRBV12-4	ASSRTSGRSTDTQY
.	TRBV29-1	SIVTGLYEQY
medium-sized	TRBV24-1	ATSDSFGKLF
.	TRBV20-1	SATSLQSGSSYSEQF
many	TRBV3-1	ASSLSGRAAGEQY
once	TRBV6-1	ASSQMGQASRGYT
.	TRBV3-1	ASSQGQGCTDTQY
many	TRBV6-1	ASSAGRIYNEQF
.	TRBV9	ASSLAPGQPSEKPF
.	TRBV6-1	ASRTGGPYEQY
.	TRBV11-2	ASSSTGDTLTGAL
.	TRBV7-9	ASSSLGRGEDTQY
once	TRBV5-1	ASSLGGRADTQY
many	TRBV11-3	ASRMTFGEGSHLEQF
many	TRBV11-2	ASSLNGGNTGELF
medium-sized	TRBV11-2	ASSLGTGTDTQY
many	TRBV30	AWSARVAKNIQY
.	TRBV7-9	ASSLVFPDRALAEAF
.	TRBV9	ASSETGPGNTIY
many	TRBV6-5	ASSHDAQSHSNYGYT
many	TRBV14	ASSRYSGLGNEQF
.	TRBV20-1	SAQEASNQPQH
.	TRBV7-9	TSSLETGQPRH